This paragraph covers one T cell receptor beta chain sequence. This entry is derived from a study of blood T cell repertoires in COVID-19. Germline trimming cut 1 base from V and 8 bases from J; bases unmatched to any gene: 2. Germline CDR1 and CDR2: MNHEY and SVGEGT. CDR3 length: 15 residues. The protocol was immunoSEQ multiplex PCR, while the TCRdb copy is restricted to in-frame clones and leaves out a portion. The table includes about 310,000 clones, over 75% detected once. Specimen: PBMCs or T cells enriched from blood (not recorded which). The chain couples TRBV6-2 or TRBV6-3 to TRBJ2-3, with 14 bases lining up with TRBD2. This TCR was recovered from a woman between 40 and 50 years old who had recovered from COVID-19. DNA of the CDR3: TGTGCCAGCAGTTACTTGGGACTAGCGGGAGCTACGCAGTATTTT. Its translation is CASSYLGLAGATQYF.